The 17 T cell receptor beta chains reported below all come from one sample, sequenced in a study of blood T cell repertoires in COVID-19. The table came from immunoSEQ multiplex PCR; TCRdb's copy has only in-frame clones and leaves some out. The sample carries about 140,000 clones, about 80% recorded once. Sequences were obtained from peripheral blood. These receptors all stem from a man aged 65 to 79 who had recovered from COVID-19.

The chain couples TRBV3-1 (or the pseudogene TRBV3-2) to TRBJ2-1; tentative D call: TRBD1 (5 bases). The germline V and J ends were trimmed by 0 bases and 9 bases, with 9 bases remaining between them. Germline CDR1 and CDR2: LGHDT and YNNKEL (reference sequence). This CDR3 is built from 13 residues. CDR3 sequence: CASSQEGQSEQFF. The DNA of the CDR3 is TGTGCCAGCAGCCAAGAGGGGCAGTCTGAGCAGTTCTTC.

This clone is a singleton in its sample. The chain combines TRBV7-9 with TRBJ1-1; D call uncertain. There are 13 residues in the CDR3. Germline assignment: CDR1 SEHNR and CDR2 FQNEAQ (reference sequence). V was clipped by 3 bases and J by 1 base, with 6 bases between them. This CDR3 reads CASSLEENTEAFF. The CDR3 nucleotides read TGTGCCAGCAGCTTGGAGGAGAACACTGAAGCTTTCTTT.

The V call is TRBV21-1, the J call TRBJ2-2; no DNA check was done on the table's D call, TRBD1. TRBV21-1 is a known pseudogene. The CDR3 sequence is 16 residues long. DNA of the CDR3: TGTGCCAGCAGCCATCTTGCACAGGGGAACACCGGGGAGCTGTTTTTT. It codes for CASSHLAQGNTGELFF.

This chain joins TRBV30 and TRBJ1-5, with D uncertain. Germline CDR1 GTSNPN, CDR2 SVGIG (reference sequence). This CDR3 has 13 residues. V dropped 0 bases and J dropped 2 bases, with 5 bases sitting between them. CDR3 nucleotides: TGTGCCTGGAGTGTTTCAGGCAATCAGCCCCAGCATTTT. Amino acids: CAWSVSGNQPQHF.

This sequence joins TRBV27 and TRBJ1-2; TRBD1 is a possible D gene (6 bases). CDR1 and CDR2 (germline): MNHEY, SMNVEV (reference sequence). V lost 5 bases and J lost 8, with 15 bases in between. This CDR3 has 13 amino acids. The CDR3 nucleotides read TGTGCCAGCAGTCCGGACAGCCCTCGGGGCTACACCTTC. It translates to CASSPDSPRGYTF.

The rearrangement links TRBV5-4 to TRBJ2-5; TRBD1 matches 8 bases. Germline V gene data show CDR1 as SGHNT and CDR2 as YYREEE (reference sequence). The V gene end was trimmed by 4 bases and the J gene end by 2 bases; junction bases not matched to a gene: 7. The CDR3 has 15 residues. The CDR3 spells CASSPFRDRQETQYF. The CDR3 nucleotides read TGTGCCAGCAGCCCCTTCCGGGACAGGCAAGAGACCCAGTACTTC.

Remarks on this clone: In the same sample, other DNA sequences code for this CDR3. V is TRBV10-1 and J is TRBJ2-1; D possibly corresponds to TRBD1 (6 bases). From germline, CDR1 is WNHNN and CDR2 SYGVQD (reference sequence). Trimming removed 0 bases from V and 7 bases from J, with 10 bases in between. CDR3 length equals 14 residues. This CDR3 reads CASSESTGMNEQFF. The CDR3 bases are TGCGCCAGCAGTGAGTCTACAGGGATGAATGAGCAGTTCTTC.

This clone was seen a single time. V and J are TRBV9 and TRBJ2-1, with D tentatively TRBD1 (6 bases). This CDR3 contains 14 residues. V was pared by 3 bases and J by 8 bases, with 15 bases between. Germline V gives CDR1 SGDLS, CDR2 YYNGEE. The CDR3 loop reads CASSARGGADEQFF. CDR3 DNA: TGTGCCAGCAGCGCTAGAGGGGGAGCGGATGAGCAGTTCTTC.

The J gene is TRBJ2-7, the V gene TRBV29-1, with a tentative D call TRBD1 (5 bases). V lost 4 bases and J lost 5, with 12 bases in between. The CDR3 contains 12 residues. CDR1 and CDR2 (germline): SQVTM, ANQGSEA. The CDR3 here is CSVGIRVDEQYF. CDR3 DNA sequence: TGCAGCGTTGGGATCAGGGTTGACGAGCAGTACTTC.

This chain uses TRBV5-1 with TRBJ2-1; possibly TRBD2 for D (6 bases). V shed 4 bases and J shed 7 bases, with 15 bases lying between them. The length of the CDR3 is 14 residues. Germline V gene sequence: CDR1 SGHRS, CDR2 YFSETQ. The CDR3 spells CASSKSTSINEQFF. CDR3 in DNA: TGCGCCAGCAGCAAGTCGACTAGTATAAATGAGCAGTTCTTC.

J is TRBJ2-5 and V is TRBV12-5, with a weak D call TRBD2 (6 bases). V dropped 2 bases and J dropped 5 bases, with 9 bases sitting between them. Germline V gene lookup returns CDR1 LGHNT and CDR2 FRNRAP. The CDR3 length is 13 residues. The CDR3 sequence: CASGLIGGETQYF. The DNA for the CDR3 is TGTGCTAGTGGTTTGATCGGAGGGGAGACCCAGTACTTC.

In DNA form, the CDR3 reads TGTGCCAGCAGGGCGACAGGGGTAGAGACCCAGTACTTC. Protein sequence: CASRATGVETQYF. The gene calls are TRBV7-8 and TRBJ2-5; TRBD1 aligns across 8 bases. Trimming cost V 6 bases and J 4 bases; bases outside gene matches: 4. The length of the CDR3 is 13 residues. Germline values: CDR1 SGHVS, CDR2 FQNEAQ.

This clone showed up many times. This chain joins TRBV6-6 and TRBJ1-2; no firm D call. V was pared by 10 bases and J by 0 bases, with 6 bases between. The CDR3 totals 11 residues. The germline V gene has CDR1 MNHNY and CDR2 SVGAGI (reference sequence). CDR3 protein: CATRANYGYTF. The CDR3 nucleotides are TGTGCCACCCGAGCTAACTATGGCTACACCTTC.

This rearrangement joins TRBV7-9 to TRBJ2-1; 12 bases align to TRBD2. Germline V gene data show CDR1 as SEHNR and CDR2 as FQNEAQ (reference sequence). This CDR3 has 15 residues. The trim removed 1 base at V and 9 bases at J, leaving 4 bases unmatched. The CDR3 is CASSLGLAGGREQFF. The CDR3 nucleotides read TGTGCCAGCAGCTTAGGTCTAGCGGGAGGGCGTGAGCAGTTCTTC.

The chain combines TRBV2 with TRBJ2-7, with 7 bases lining up with TRBD2. This CDR3 comprises 15 residues. Germline V gene data show CDR1 as SNHLY and CDR2 as FYNNEI. Trimming cost V 3 bases and J 0 bases; bases outside gene matches: 5. The CDR3 sequence is CASSDWGGGSYEQYF. DNA for the CDR3: TGTGCCAGCAGTGATTGGGGCGGGGGCTCCTACGAGCAGTACTTC.

This clone was found a few times. V is TRBV10-3 and J is TRBJ1-2; TRBD1 agrees at 8 bases. The CDR3 contains 15 residues. Germline CDR1 ENHRY, CDR2 SYGVKD. V lost 8 bases and J lost 4; bases outside the gene matches: 12. CDR3 loop: CAIGGRDRRFYGYTF. CDR3 nucleotides: TGTGCCATCGGGGGGAGGGACAGGCGCTTCTATGGCTACACCTTC.

V gene TRBV4-1 combines with J gene TRBJ2-7; D call uncertain. This CDR3 has 17 amino acids. The germline V gene has CDR1 MGHRA and CDR2 YSYEKL. Trimming cost V 4 bases and J 7 bases, with 26 bases left between them. DNA of the CDR3: TGCGCCAGCAGCCCAATAGGCGGCCCCCGAAAGTCGCGAGAGCAGTACTTC. This sequence encodes CASSPIGGPRKSREQYF.